This TCR beta chain was found in a study of neurological immune-mediated disorders. General study findings and limits: HTLV-1-associated myelopathy displayed the greatest TCR clonal expansion, and multiple sclerosis exhibited the smallest, lower than that of healthy controls.

Of note for this clonotype: Its antigen is unidentified.

As for the cDNA, it was generated by 5'RACE with 10-nucleotide random UMIs. TCRdb fed the 5' RACE reads into MiXCR, producing one record per CDR3 protein. Of tens of thousands of distinct CDR3 sequences listed, over 15% are singletons. The V and J ends lost 3 bases and 2 bases, in that order; junction bases with no gene match: 4. The CDR3 totals 15 residues. Germline CDR1 and CDR2: SGHTA and FQGNSA. The sequence was obtained from a woman aged 40-49 years in good health. The sample taken for sequencing was PBMCs. V gene TRBV7-2 combines with J gene TRBJ2-3; 8 nucleotides line up with TRBD2. In DNA, the CDR3 is TGTGCCAGCAGCTTCCGGGGGGGCCCCACAGATACGCAGTATTTT. Translated, it gives CASSFRGGPTDTQYF.